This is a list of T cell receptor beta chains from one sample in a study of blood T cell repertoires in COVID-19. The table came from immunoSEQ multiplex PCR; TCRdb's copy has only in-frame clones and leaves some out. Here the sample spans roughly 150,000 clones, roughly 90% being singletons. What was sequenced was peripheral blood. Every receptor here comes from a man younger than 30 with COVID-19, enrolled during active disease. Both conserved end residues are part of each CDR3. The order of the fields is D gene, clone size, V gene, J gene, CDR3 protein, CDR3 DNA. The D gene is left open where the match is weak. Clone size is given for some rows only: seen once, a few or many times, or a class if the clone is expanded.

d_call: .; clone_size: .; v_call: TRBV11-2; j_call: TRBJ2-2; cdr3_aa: CASSQSGGNTGELFF; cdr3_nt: TGTGCCAGCAGCCAGTCCGGAGGAAACACCGGGGAGCTGTTTTTT
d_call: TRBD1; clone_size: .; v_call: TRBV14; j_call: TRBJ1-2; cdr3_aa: CASTPWTGRYGYTF; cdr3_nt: TGTGCCAGCACCCCATGGACAGGGCGCTATGGCTACACCTTC
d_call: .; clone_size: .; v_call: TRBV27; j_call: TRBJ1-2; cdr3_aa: CASRLGGGREGYTF; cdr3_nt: TGTGCCAGCAGGCTGGGGGGGGGCCGAGAAGGCTACACCTTC
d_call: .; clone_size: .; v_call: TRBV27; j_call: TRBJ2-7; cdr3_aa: CASSLSDRSYEQYF; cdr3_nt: TGTGCCAGCAGTTTATCCGACAGGAGCTACGAGCAGTACTTC
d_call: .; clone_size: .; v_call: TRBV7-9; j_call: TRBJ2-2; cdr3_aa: CASSLARQGSWENTGELFF; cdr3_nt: TGTGCCAGCAGCTTAGCGCGGCAGGGGAGTTGGGAAAACACCGGGGAGCTGTTTTTT
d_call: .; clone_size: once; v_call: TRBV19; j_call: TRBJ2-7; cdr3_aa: CASSIGLSYEQYF; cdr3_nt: TGTGCCAGTAGTATAGGACTGTCCTACGAGCAGTACTTC
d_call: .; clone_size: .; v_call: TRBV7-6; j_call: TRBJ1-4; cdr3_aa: CASSLPTHHRVYHEKLLF; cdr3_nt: TGTGCCAGCAGCTTACCGACCCACCACAGGGTCTACCATGAAAAACTGCTTTTT
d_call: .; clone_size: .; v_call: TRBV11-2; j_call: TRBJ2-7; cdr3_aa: CASSHPPAPDEQYF; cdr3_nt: TGTGCCAGCAGCCATCCCCCAGCGCCCGACGAGCAGTACTTC
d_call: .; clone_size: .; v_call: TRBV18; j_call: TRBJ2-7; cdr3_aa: CASSPRQSGEQYF; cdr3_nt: TGTGCCAGCTCACCGCGCCAGTCGGGGGAGCAGTACTTC
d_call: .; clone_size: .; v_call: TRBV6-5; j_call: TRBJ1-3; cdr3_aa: CASIQGGGNTIYF; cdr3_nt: TGTGCCAGCATCCAGGGTGGAGGAAACACCATATATTTT